The 17 T cell receptor beta chains below come from one sample, sequenced in a study of cytotoxic CD8 clonotypes in ibrutinib-treated CLL (dated by TCRdb to the early 2020s). Libraries were prepared through the immunoSEQ multiplex PCR assay. What TCRdb holds here is the immuneACCESS table cut down to in-frame rearrangements. Part of the clones is not present; checked against another copy, under half of the missing clones reflect an unresolved V gene, and the others are unexplained. This sample lists nearly 50,000 clones; around 60% were detected once. Less than 30% of the sample lies in the top ten. The time point label corresponds to: 24 months on ibrutinib. The sample consisted of PBMCs, taken after 24 months of ibrutinib treatment. The source is a human donor with chronic lymphocytic leukemia.

This clone was seen just once. This chain links TRBV6-6 with TRBJ2-5; D is possibly TRBD2 (6 bases). CDR1 and CDR2 (germline): MNHNY, SVGAGI (reference sequence). V lost 0 bases, J lost 5 bases, and 13 bases lay in between. There are 15 residues in the CDR3. CDR3 protein: CASSYSGGGWETQYF. DNA for the CDR3: TGTGCCAGCAGTTACTCGGGGGGTGGTTGGGAGACCCAGTACTTC.

This chain joins TRBV7-9 and TRBJ1-1, with D unclear. This CDR3 has 14 amino acids. The germline V gene encodes CDR1 SEHNR and CDR2 FQNEAQ (reference sequence). V lost 6 bases and J 1 base, leaving 12 bases between the germline ends. This chain's CDR3 is CASSRHQANTEAFF. CDR3 bases: TGTGCCAGCAGTAGACACCAAGCGAACACTGAAGCTTTCTTT. Looking up the rest from reference TRBV7-9 and TRBJ1-1 gives the full variable domain: DTGVSQNPRHKITKRGQNVTFRCDPISEHNRLYWYRQTLGQGPEFLTYFQNEAQLEKSRLLSDRFSAERPKGSFSTLEIQRTEQGDSAMYLCASSRHQANTEAFFGQGTRLTVV.

V usage is TRBV5-4 and J usage is TRBJ2-5, with a possible D match to TRBD2 (5 bases). Germline CDR1 is SGHNT and CDR2 is YYREEE (reference sequence). CDR3 size: 13 residues. The germline V and J ends were trimmed by 0 bases and 5 bases, with 8 bases remaining between them. DNA of the CDR3: TGTGCCAGCAGCTTGGGAAGGGAGGAGACCCAGTACTTC. Translation: CASSLGREETQYF.

This clone was observed a few times. V gene TRBV19 combines with J gene TRBJ1-1; tentative D call: TRBD1 (6 bases). This CDR3 is 13 amino acids long. The V gene's germline CDR1 is LNHDA and CDR2 SQIVND (reference sequence). The V end was cut by 5 bases, the J end by 3 bases, with 10 bases between. CDR3 sequence reads: CASSRQADTEAFF. For the CDR3, the DNA is TGTGCCAGTAGTCGACAGGCTGACACTGAAGCTTTCTTT.

This clone turned up a few times. The gene calls are TRBV5-1 and TRBJ2-2, with D possibly being TRBD2 (6 bases). Trimming pared 9 bases from V and 6 bases from J, leaving 9 bases between. The V gene's germline CDR1 is SGHRS and CDR2 YFSETQ. The CDR3 length is 11 residues. CDR3 residues: CAKPGAGELFF. CDR3 DNA sequence: TGCGCCAAGCCGGGGGCCGGGGAGCTGTTTTTT.

This chain connects TRBV4-1 to TRBJ1-1; perhaps TRBD1 as D (5 bases). Germline assignment: CDR1 MGHRA and CDR2 YSYEKL. The V and J ends lost 0 bases and 1 base respectively, with 9 bases between them. CDR3 length: 15 residues. CDR3 nucleotide sequence: TGCGCCAGCAGCCAAGAGCCGGGGCGGAACACTGAAGCTTTCTTT. This codes for CASSQEPGRNTEAFF.

This clone is a singleton in its sample. This chain links TRBV5-1 with TRBJ2-7, with 8 bases fitting TRBD2. The trim removed 4 bases at V and 5 bases at J, leaving 8 bases unmatched. This CDR3 has 14 residues. From germline, CDR1 is SGHRS and CDR2 YFSETQ. The CDR3 loop reads CASSPSGTRNEQYF. Written as DNA, the CDR3 is TGCGCCAGCAGCCCCTCCGGGACTAGAAACGAGCAGTACTTC.

This clone was recorded many times. DNA of the CDR3: TGTGCCAGCAGCGAGGAGGACGGCCGAAATTCACCCCTCCACTTT. Translated, it gives CASSEEDGRNSPLHF. This chain connects TRBV6-4 to TRBJ1-6; D call uncertain. The CDR3 has 15 residues. Germline CDR1 reads MRHNA; CDR2 reads SNTAGT. Between the trimmed V and J ends, which lost 6 bases and 7 bases, there was a span of 16 bases.

The gene calls are TRBV5-1 and TRBJ1-1, with TRBD1 matching over 8 bases. With 4 bases clipped from V and 0 bases from J, the junction kept 11 bases outside the gene matches. The CDR3 spans 17 residues. Germline values: CDR1 SGHRS, CDR2 YFSETQ. The chain's CDR3 is CASSVSGTGSLNTEAFF. The CDR3 DNA reads TGCGCCAGCAGCGTATCCGGGACAGGAAGCCTGAACACTGAAGCTTTCTTT.

J is TRBJ2-7 and V is TRBV29-1, with D uncertain. Germline V gene lookup returns CDR1 SQVTM and CDR2 ANQGSEA. The CDR3 sequence is 13 residues long. Trimming stripped 4 bases from V and 0 bases from J, with 10 bases between. The CDR3 protein is CSVVLSFSYEQYF. The CDR3 bases are TGCAGCGTTGTCCTGTCCTTCTCCTACGAGCAGTACTTC.

This sequence joins TRBV7-6 and TRBJ2-1; D is possibly TRBD1 or TRBD2 (5 bases each). Looked up from germline, CDR1 is SGHVS and CDR2 is FNYEAQ. Trimming removed 1 base at V and 9 bases at J, with 10 bases between. The CDR3 spans 13 residues. The CDR3 DNA sequence: TGTGCCAGCAGCTTAGGGGGGACGGGTGAGCAGTTCTTC. It specifies CASSLGGTGEQFF.

This clone was counted only a few times. V gene TRBV5-1 combines with J gene TRBJ1-1; 8 bases line up with TRBD1. With 4 bases clipped from V and 0 bases from J, the junction kept 5 bases outside the gene matches. This CDR3 spans 15 amino acids. CDR1 is SGHRS, CDR2 YFSETQ, per germline. CDR3 sequence: CASSNPGQVNTEAFF. CDR3 nucleotide sequence: TGCGCCAGCAGCAACCCGGGACAGGTGAACACTGAAGCTTTCTTT. Full variable domain (rest looked up from reference TRBV5-1 and TRBJ1-1): KAGVTQTPRYLIKTRGQQVTLSCSPISGHRSVSWYQQTPGQGLQFLFEYFSETQRNKGNFPGRFSGRQFSNSRSEMNVSTLELGDSALYLCASSNPGQVNTEAFFGQGTRLTVV.

Worth noting for this clone: Other DNA variants within this sample encode the same CDR3. The chain recombines TRBV9 with TRBJ1-1; D unresolved. V was clipped by 1 base and J by 2 bases, with 6 bases between them. The CDR3 has 13 residues. CDR1 is SGDLS, CDR2 YYNGEE, per germline. The CDR3 nucleotides read TGTGCCAGCAGCGTAACTCAAAACACTGAAGCTTTCTTT. Protein: CASSVTQNTEAFF.

CDR3 sequence (DNA): TGTGCCAGCAGCCAAGTCGGGCTCTACGAGCAGTACTTC. It encodes CASSQVGLYEQYF. J is TRBJ2-7 and V is TRBV4-2, with D uncertain. The CDR3 length is 13 residues. CDR1 LGHNA and CDR2 YNFKEQ come from the germline V gene. V lost 1 base to trimming and J lost 3 bases, with 7 bases between them.

The chain has TRBV9 and TRBJ1-2; D gene ambiguous. The V gene's germline CDR1 is SGDLS and CDR2 YYNGEE. This CDR3 has 15 residues. Trimming took off 0 bases at V and 7 bases at J, with 16 bases between the two ends. CDR3 in amino acids: CASSVAARPMGGYTF. DNA for the CDR3: TGTGCCAGCAGCGTAGCGGCCAGGCCGATGGGTGGCTACACCTTC.

This clone was detected a few times. The chain recombines TRBV11-2 with TRBJ2-6, with no clear D. V lost 1 base to trimming and J lost 0 bases, with 7 bases between them. Germline values: CDR1 SGHAT, CDR2 FQNNGV. This CDR3 region has 16 residues. The CDR3 sequence: CASSLGALSGANVLTF. CDR3 in DNA: TGTGCCAGCAGCTTAGGGGCCCTCTCTGGGGCCAACGTCCTGACTTTC. The variable domain in full, completed from reference TRBV11-2 and TRBJ2-6, reads EAGVAQSPRYKIIEKRQSVAFWCNPISGHATLYWYQQILGQGPKLLIQFQNNGVVDDSQLPKDRFSAERLKGVDSTLKIQPAKLEDSAVYLCASSLGALSGANVLTFGAGSRLTVL.

The chain has TRBV6-1 and TRBJ2-1; tentatively, D is TRBD1 or TRBD2 (5 bases each). The CDR3 runs to 15 residues. The V gene lost 4 bases and the J gene lost 0 bases, with 10 bases spanning the gap. CDR1 is MNHNS, CDR2 SASEGT, per germline. The CDR3 region is CASSAGASSYNEQFF. CDR3 nucleotide sequence: TGTGCCAGCAGTGCCGGGGCCAGCTCCTACAATGAGCAGTTCTTC.